The TCR beta chain described here comes from a study of graft-versus-host responses after intestinal transplantation. Study background: Induction with anti-thymocyte globulin, then tacrolimus and steroids for roughly three years, was given to all recipients.

Study-wide findings and caveats: Clonal ratios of graft-versus-host to host-versus-graft in allografts were high for patients exhibiting graft-donor T cell macrochimerism.

Regarding this clone: Antigen: not known.

Assay: immunoSEQ multiplex PCR; the TCRdb copy retains only in-frame clones and omits some. The table includes about 40,000 clones, 85% to 95% detected once. The TCR comes from a human donor who was the organ donor for an intestinal transplant. This specimen was unstimulated CD8+ T cells sorted from spleen or lymph node cells, taken before transplant.

The chain's CDR3 is CASRGGVEAFF. CDR3 bases: TGTGCCAGCAGGGGGGGCGTAGAAGCTTTCTTT. The chain joins TRBV6-1 to TRBJ1-1, with D perhaps TRBD1 (6 bases). CDR1 and CDR2 from the germline V gene are MNHNS and SASEGT. The CDR3 totals 11 residues. V was shortened by 6 bases and J by 8 bases, with 10 bases between the two germline ends.